This T cell receptor beta chain was recorded in a study of T cells in Graves' hyperthyroidism and ophthalmopathy. The study, taken as a whole, reports: By a 13 V-J model, ophthalmopathy was set apart from stable hyperthyroidism. Most clonotypes expanded in the thyroid (above 0.001) were also present in blood.

CDR1 LGHDT and CDR2 YNNKEL come from the germline V gene (reference sequence). The J segment lost 4 bases and the V segment lost 1 base, leaving 3 bases of the junction unmatched. The CDR3 runs 14 residues. The sample holds many counts of this clonotype. Its antigen is undetermined. Stable Graves' hyperthyroidism denoted no ophthalmopathy progression over 18 months. It was RNA transcripts that yielded the amplified TCR beta CDR3 regions. Initially, a first-round RT-PCR of the TCR CDR3 employed the HTBI primer set. In TCRdb, the multiplex PCR reads were re-called with MiXCR into one record per CDR3 protein. The sample has roughly 330,000 distinct CDR3 sequences; 16% are singletons.

This receptor was taken from a man aged 25-45 years with Graves' hyperthyroidism. Sequences were obtained from blood. The V gene is TRBV3-1, the J gene TRBJ2-7; 8 nucleotides match TRBD2. CDR3 sequence: CASSQAAGAYEQYF. The CDR3 DNA reads TGTGCCAGCAGCCAAGCAGCGGGAGCTTACGAGCAGTACTTC.